This T cell receptor (beta chain) was identified in a study of regulatory T cells in long-lasting Graves disease. Across the whole study: In persistent Graves' disease, antithyroid drugs had been taken for over 5 years and TSH receptor antibodies stayed positive.

Time point given: persistent/refractory GD, antithyroid drugs over 5 years with positive TRAb. Researchers made the TCR library from RNA that was extracted from PBMCs. CDR3 regions were amplified by Arm-PCR using iRepertoire HTBI primers to build TCR beta libraries. MiXCR was run by TCRdb on the multiplex PCR reads, yielding one entry per CDR3 protein. Among hundreds of thousands of distinct CDR3 sequences, 20% were seen once, and the ten largest hold over 25%. The clonotype was recovered from a female donor with Graves disease. Material: peripheral blood mononuclear cells (PBMCs), obtained when the disease was refractory, from a patient treated with antithyroid drugs.

Here the CDR3 DNA reads TGTGCCAGCAGTCGCCCGGGACAGGGGGCGATAACCTATAATTCACCCCTCCACTTT. Translated: CASSRPGQGAITYNSPLHF. This sequence joins TRBV28 and TRBJ1-6; 12 positions match TRBD1. CDR1 and CDR2 (germline): MDHEN, SYDVKM. Trimming took 5 bases from V and 2 from J; bases not matched to a gene: 10. The CDR3 runs to 19 residues.